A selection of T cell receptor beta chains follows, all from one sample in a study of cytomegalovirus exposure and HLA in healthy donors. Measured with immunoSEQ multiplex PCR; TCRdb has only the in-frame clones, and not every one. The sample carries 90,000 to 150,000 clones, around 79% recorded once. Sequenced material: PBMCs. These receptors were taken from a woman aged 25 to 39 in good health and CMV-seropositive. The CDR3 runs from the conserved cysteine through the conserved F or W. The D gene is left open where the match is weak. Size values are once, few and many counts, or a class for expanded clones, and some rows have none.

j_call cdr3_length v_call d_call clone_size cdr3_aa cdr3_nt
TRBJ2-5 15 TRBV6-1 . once CASSEEPRPLVTQYF TGTGCCAGCAGTGAAGAACCAAGACCCCTAGTGACCCAGTACTTC
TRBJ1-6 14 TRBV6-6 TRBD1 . CASRPTGGNSPLHF TGTGCCAGCAGACCTACAGGGGGTAATTCACCCCTCCACTTT
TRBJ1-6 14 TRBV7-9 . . CASSRTGWSSPLHF TGTGCCAGCAGCCGCACAGGGTGGAGTTCACCCCTCCACTTT
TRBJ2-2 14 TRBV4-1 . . CASSQDGATGELFF TGCGCCAGCAGCCAAGATGGGGCGACCGGGGAGCTGTTTTTT
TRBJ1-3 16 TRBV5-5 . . CASSSKTGKAGNTIYF TGTGCCAGCAGCTCTAAAACAGGGAAGGCTGGAAACACCATATATTTT
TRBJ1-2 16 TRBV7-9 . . CSSSLGQKGINYGYTF TGTTCCAGCAGCTTAGGACAGAAGGGGATAAACTATGGCTACACCTTC
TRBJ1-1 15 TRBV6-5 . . CASSYWAGEKDEAFF TGTGCCAGCAGTTACTGGGCAGGGGAGAAGGATGAAGCTTTCTTT
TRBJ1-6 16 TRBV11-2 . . CASSLEPSGGWAPLHF TGTGCCAGCAGCTTAGAACCGTCCGGAGGGTGGGCACCCCTCCACTTT
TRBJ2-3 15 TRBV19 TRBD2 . CASSRSGGGTDTQYF TGTGCCAGTAGCCGGAGCGGGGGGGGCACAGATACGCAGTATTTT
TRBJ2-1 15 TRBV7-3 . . CASSLGADSYNEQFF TGTGCCAGCAGCTTGGGGGCCGACTCCTACAATGAGCAGTTCTTC
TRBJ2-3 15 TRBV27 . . CASGGGLNWADTQYF TGTGCCAGCGGGGGGGGGCTAAACTGGGCAGATACGCAGTATTTT
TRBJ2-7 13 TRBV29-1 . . CSVVGGLVYEQYF TGCAGCGTTGTCGGCGGGTTGGTTTACGAGCAGTACTTC
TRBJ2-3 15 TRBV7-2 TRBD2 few CASSLSGDSTDTQYF TGTGCCAGCAGCTTAAGCGGGGATAGCACAGATACGCAGTATTTT
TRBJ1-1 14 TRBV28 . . CASSFLGGISEAFF TGTGCCAGCAGTTTCCTCGGCGGCATAAGCGAGGCTTTCTTT
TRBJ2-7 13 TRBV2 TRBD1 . CASTKTGSYEQYF TGTGCCAGCACTAAGACAGGGTCCTACGAGCAGTACTTC
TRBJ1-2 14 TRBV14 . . CASSRLTGINGYTF TGTGCCAGCAGCCGACTCACAGGGATTAATGGCTACACCTTC